This record concerns one T cell receptor (beta chain) sequence. The data were obtained in a study of sequential checkpoint blockade in melanoma. Profiling relied on immunoSEQ multiplex PCR, and the TCRdb table lists in-frame clones only, not all of them. The repertoire holds tens of thousands of clones, with over 75% as singletons. The treatment was: randomized to nivolumab then ipilimumab (arm A) or the reverse (arm B). Trimming at V came to 0 bases and at J to 2 bases, leaving 4 bases not matched to a gene. CDR1 and CDR2 from the germline V gene are SGHNT and YYREEE (reference sequence). The CDR3 consists of 18 residues.

This receptor was obtained from a human donor with melanoma. The chain employs TRBV5-4 and TRBJ2-5, with 16 bases lining up with TRBD2. The source material was CD8+ T cells sorted from blood (inferred from file names), sampled from a patient given nivolumab and ipilimumab in sequence. CDR3 in amino acids: CASSLAPGLAGGQETQYF. DNA of the CDR3: TGTGCCAGCAGCTTGGCCCCGGGACTAGCGGGGGGGCAAGAGACCCAGTACTTC.